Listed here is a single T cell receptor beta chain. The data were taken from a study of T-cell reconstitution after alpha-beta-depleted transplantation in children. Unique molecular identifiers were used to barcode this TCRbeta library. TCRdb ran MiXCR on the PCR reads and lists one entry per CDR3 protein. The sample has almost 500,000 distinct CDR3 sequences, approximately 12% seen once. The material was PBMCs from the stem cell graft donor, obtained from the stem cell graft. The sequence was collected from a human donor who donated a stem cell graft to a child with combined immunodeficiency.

CDR3 sequence reads: CASSLPVGGYEQYF. The CDR3 bases are TGTGCCAGCAGCTTACCCGTCGGCGGGTACGAGCAGTACTTC. The gene calls are TRBV7-9 and TRBJ2-7, with D perhaps matching TRBD2 (5 bases). The CDR3 runs to 14 residues. With 2 bases removed from V and 4 bases from J, the gap between germline ends came to 12 bases. From germline, CDR1 is SEHNR and CDR2 FQNEAQ (reference sequence).